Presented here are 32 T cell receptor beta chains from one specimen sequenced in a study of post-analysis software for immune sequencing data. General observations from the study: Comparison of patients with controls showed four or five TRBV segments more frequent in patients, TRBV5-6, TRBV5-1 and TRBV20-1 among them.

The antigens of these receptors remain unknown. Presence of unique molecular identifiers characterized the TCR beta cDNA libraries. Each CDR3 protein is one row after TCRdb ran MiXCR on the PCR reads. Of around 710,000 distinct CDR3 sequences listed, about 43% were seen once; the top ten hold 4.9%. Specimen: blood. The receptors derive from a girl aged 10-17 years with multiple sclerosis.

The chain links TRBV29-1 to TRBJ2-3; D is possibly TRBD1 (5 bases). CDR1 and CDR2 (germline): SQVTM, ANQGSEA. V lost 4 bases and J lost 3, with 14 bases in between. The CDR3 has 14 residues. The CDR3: CSVVPGKGTDTQYF. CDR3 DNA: TGCAGCGTTGTTCCGGGCAAGGGGACAGATACGCAGTATTTT.

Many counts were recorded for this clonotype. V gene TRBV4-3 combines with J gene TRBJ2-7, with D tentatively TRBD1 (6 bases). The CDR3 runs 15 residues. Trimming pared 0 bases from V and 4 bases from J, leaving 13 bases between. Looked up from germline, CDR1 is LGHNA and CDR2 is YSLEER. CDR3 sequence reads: CASSQDGPGDYEQYF. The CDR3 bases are TGCGCCAGCAGCCAAGACGGACCAGGGGATTACGAGCAGTACTTC.

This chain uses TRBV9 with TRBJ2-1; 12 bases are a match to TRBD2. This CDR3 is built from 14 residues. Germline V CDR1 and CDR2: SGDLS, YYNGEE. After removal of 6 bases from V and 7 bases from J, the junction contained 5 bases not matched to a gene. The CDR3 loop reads CASNRLAGGNEQFF. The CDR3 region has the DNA TGTGCCAGCAACCGCCTAGCGGGAGGGAATGAGCAGTTCTTC. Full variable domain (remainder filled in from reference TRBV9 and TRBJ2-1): DSGVTQTPKHLITATGQRVTLRCSPRSGDLSVYWYQQSLDQGLQFLIQYYNGEERAKGNILERFSAQQFPDLHSELNLSSLELGDSALYFCASNRLAGGNEQFFGPGTRLTVL.

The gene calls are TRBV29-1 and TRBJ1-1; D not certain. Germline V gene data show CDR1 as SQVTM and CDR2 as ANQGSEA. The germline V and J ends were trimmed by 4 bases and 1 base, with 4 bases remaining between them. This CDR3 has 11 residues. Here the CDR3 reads CSVAENTEAFF. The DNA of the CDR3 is TGCAGCGTTGCAGAGAACACTGAAGCTTTCTTT.

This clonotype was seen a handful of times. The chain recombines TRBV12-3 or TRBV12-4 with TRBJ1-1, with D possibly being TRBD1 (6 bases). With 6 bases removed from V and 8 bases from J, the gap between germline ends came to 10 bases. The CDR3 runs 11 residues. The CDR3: CASSWDKEAFF. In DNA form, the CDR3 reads TGTGCCAGCAGCTGGGACAAGGAAGCTTTCTTT.

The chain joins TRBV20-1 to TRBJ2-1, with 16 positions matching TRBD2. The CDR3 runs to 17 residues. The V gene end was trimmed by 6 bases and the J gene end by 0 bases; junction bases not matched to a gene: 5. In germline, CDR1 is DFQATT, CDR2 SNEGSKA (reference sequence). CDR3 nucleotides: TGCAGTGCCCTTGGGACTAGCGGGAGGGCCTCCTACAATGAGCAGTTCTTC. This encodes CSALGTSGRASYNEQFF.

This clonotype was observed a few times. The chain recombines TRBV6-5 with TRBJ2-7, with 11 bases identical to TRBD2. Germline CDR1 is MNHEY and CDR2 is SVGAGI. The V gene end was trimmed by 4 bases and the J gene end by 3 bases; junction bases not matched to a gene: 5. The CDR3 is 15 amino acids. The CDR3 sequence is CASSLLGLAGYEQYF. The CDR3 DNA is TGTGCCAGCAGTTTACTCGGACTAGCGGGCTACGAGCAGTACTTC.

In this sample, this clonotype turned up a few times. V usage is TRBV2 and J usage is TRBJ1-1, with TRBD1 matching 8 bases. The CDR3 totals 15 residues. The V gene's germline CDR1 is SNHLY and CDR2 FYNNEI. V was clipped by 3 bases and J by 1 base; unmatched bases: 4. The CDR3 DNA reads TGTGCCAGCAGTGAGCAGGGGGCTAAGAACACTGAAGCTTTCTTT. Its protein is CASSEQGAKNTEAFF. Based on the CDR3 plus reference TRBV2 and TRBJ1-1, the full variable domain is EPEVTQTPSHQVTQMGQEVILRCVPISNHLYFYWYRQILGQKVEFLVSFYNNEISEKSEIFDDQFSVERPDGSNFTLKIRSTKLEDSAMYFCASSEQGAKNTEAFFGQGTRLTVV.

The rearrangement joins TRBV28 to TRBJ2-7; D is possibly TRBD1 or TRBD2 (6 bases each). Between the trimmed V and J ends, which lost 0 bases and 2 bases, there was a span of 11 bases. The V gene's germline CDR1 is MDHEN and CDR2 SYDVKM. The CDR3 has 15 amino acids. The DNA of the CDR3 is TGTGCCAGCAGTTTATGGGGGGGCGGGACCTACGAGCAGTACTTC. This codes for CASSLWGGGTYEQYF.

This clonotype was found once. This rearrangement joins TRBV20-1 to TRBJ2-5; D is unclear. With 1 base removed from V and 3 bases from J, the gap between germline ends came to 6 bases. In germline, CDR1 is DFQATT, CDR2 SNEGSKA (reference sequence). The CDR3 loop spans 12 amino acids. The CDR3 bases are TGCAGTGCTAGAGTTCTCGAAGAGACCCAGTACTTC. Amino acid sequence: CSARVLEETQYF.

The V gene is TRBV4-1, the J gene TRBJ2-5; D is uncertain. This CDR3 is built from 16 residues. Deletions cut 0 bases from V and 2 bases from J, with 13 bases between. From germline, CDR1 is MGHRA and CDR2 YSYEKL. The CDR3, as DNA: TGCGCCAGCAGCCAAGAGGTAGGCCAGAGACAAGAGACCCAGTACTTC. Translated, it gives CASSQEVGQRQETQYF.

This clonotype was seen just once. The CDR3 here is CSALYLGQNYEQYF. The CDR3 nucleotides are TGCAGTGCTCTGTACTTGGGACAGAACTACGAGCAGTACTTC. This chain links TRBV20-1 with TRBJ2-7; 7 bases fit TRBD1. V shed 5 bases, J shed 3 bases, and the junction held 10 bases outside the gene matches. The CDR3 is made up of 14 amino acids. CDR1 and CDR2 from the germline V gene are DFQATT and SNEGSKA (reference sequence).

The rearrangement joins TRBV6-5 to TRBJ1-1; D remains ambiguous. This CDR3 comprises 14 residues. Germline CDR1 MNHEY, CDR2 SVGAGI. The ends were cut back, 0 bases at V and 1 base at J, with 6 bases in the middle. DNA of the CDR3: TGTGCCAGCAGTTACTCGGAGGGGAACACTGAAGCTTTCTTT. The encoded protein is CASSYSEGNTEAFF.

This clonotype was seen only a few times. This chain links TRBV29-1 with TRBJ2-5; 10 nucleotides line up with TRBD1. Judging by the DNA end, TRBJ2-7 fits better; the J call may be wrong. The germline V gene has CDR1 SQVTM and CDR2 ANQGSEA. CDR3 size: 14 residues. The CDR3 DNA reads TGCAGCGTTGAAGTGGGGGACAGGGGTAGCGAGCAGTACTTC. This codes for CSVEVGDRGSEQYF.

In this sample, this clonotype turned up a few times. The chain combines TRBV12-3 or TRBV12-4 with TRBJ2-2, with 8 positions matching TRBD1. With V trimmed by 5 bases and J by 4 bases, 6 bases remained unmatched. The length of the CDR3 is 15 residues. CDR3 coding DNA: TGTGCCAGCAGTCCAACGACAGGGGCCACCGGGGAGCTGTTTTTT. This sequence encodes CASSPTTGATGELFF.

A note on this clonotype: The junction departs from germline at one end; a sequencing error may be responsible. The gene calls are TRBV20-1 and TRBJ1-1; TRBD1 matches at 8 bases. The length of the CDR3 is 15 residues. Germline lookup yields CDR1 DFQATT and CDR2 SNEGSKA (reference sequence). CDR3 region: CSARDYRGGSTEAFF. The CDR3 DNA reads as TGCAGCGCTAGAGACTACAGGGGGGGGTCCACTGAAGCTTTCTTT.

CDR3 sequence: CSAQGASGSFWDEQYF. CDR3 in DNA: TGCAGTGCCCAGGGGGCTAGCGGGAGTTTTTGGGATGAGCAGTACTTC. J is TRBJ2-7 and V is TRBV20-1; 10 positions match TRBD2. Germline CDR1 DFQATT, CDR2 SNEGSKA (reference sequence). The CDR3 sequence is 16 residues long. V shed 6 bases, J shed 7 bases, and the junction held 18 bases outside the gene matches.

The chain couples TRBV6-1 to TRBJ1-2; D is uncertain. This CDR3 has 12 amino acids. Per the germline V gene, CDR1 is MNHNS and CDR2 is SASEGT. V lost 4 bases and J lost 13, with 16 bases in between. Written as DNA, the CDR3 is TGTGCCAGCAGTGTCATTGGGCCGTCCGGCACCTTC. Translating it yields CASSVIGPSGTF.

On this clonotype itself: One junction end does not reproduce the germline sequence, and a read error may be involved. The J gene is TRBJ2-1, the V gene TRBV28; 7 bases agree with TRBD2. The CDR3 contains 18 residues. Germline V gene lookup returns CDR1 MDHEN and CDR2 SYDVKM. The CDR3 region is CANSSPKIAGPSYNEQFF. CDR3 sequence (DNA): TGTGCCAACAGTTCCCCGAAGATAGCGGGCCCCTCCTACAATGAGCAGTTCTTC.

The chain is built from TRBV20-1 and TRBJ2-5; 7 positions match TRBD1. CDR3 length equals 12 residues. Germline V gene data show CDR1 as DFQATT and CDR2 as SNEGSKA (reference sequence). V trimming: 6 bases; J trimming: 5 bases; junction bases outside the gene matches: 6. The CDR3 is CSARIRGETQYF. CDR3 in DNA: TGCAGTGCCCGGATCAGGGGGGAGACCCAGTACTTC.

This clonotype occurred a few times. This CDR3 reads CASSQGPDGTGYNEQFF. CDR3 bases: TGCGCCAGCAGCCAAGGGCCCGACGGGACAGGGTACAATGAGCAGTTCTTC. This sequence joins TRBV4-3 and TRBJ2-1, with TRBD1 matching over 9 bases. In germline, CDR1 is LGHNA, CDR2 YSLEER. The length of the CDR3 is 17 residues. V lost 1 base, J lost 4 bases, and 8 bases stayed unmatched.

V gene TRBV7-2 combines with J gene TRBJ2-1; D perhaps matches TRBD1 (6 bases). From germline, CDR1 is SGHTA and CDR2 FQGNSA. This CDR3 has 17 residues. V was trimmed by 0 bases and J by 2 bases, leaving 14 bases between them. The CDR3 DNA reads TGTGCCAGCAGCTTAGCCCCAGGGGAATGGACCTACAATGAGCAGTTCTTC. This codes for CASSLAPGEWTYNEQFF.

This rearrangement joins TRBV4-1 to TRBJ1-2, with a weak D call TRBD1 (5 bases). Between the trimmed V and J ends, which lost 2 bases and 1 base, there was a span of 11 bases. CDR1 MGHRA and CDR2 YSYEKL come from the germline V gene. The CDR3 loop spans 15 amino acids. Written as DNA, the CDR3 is TGCGCCAGCAGCCAACCGGGGACCCTTAACTATGGCTACACCTTC. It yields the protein CASSQPGTLNYGYTF.

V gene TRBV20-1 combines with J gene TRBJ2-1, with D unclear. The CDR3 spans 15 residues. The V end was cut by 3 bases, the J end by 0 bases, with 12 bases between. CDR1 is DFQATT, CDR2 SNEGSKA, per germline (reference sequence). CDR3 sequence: CSARGNRASYNEQFF. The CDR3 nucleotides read TGCAGTGCTAGGGGGAACCGGGCCTCCTACAATGAGCAGTTCTTC.

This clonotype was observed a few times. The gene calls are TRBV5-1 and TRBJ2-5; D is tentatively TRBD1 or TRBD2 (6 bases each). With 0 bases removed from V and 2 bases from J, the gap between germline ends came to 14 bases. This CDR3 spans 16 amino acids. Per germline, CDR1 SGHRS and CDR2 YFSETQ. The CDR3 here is CASSLAGGGRQETQYF. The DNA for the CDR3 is TGCGCCAGCAGCTTGGCCGGAGGGGGGCGACAAGAGACCCAGTACTTC.

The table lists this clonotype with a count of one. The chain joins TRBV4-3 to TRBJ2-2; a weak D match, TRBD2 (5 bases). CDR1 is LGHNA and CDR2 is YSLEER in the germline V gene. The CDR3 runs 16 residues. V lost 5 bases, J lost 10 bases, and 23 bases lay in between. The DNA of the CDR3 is TGCGCCAGCAGCTTACAGCGGTTTCCGCCGGGAATGGAGCTGTTTTTT. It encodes CASSLQRFPPGMELFF.

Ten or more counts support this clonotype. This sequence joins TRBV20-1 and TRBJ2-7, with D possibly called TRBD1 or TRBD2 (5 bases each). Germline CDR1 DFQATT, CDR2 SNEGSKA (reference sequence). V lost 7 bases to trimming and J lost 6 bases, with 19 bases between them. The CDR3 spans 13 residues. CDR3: CSGARDGTVEQYF. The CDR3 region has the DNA TGCAGTGGAGCCCGGGACGGTACTGTCGAGCAGTACTTC.

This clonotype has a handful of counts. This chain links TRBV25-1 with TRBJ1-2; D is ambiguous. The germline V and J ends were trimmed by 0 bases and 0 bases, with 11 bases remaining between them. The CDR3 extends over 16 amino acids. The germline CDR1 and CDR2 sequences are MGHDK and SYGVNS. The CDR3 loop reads CASSEYSAEPNYGYTF. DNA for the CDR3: TGTGCCAGCAGTGAATATTCCGCAGAGCCTAACTATGGCTACACCTTC.

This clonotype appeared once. This chain's CDR3 is CASSPGGLYSNQPQHF. The DNA for the CDR3 is TGTGCCAGCAGTCCGGGTGGACTTTATAGCAATCAGCCCCAGCATTTT. This chain links TRBV28 with TRBJ1-5, with D hard to call. Trimming pared 5 bases from V and 0 bases from J, leaving 14 bases between. The CDR3 extends over 16 amino acids. Germline V gene lookup returns CDR1 MDHEN and CDR2 SYDVKM. Variable domain in full (rest from reference TRBV28 and TRBJ1-5): DVKVTQSSRYLVKRTGEKVFLECVQDMDHENMFWYRQDPGLGLRLIYFSYDVKMKEKGDIPEGYSVSREKKERFSLILESASTNQTSMYLCASSPGGLYSNQPQHFGDGTRLSIL.

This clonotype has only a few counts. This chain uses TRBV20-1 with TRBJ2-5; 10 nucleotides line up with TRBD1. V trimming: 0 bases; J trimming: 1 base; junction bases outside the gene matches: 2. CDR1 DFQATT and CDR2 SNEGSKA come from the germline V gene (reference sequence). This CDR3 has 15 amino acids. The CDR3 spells CSAREGQGLQETQYF. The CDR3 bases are TGCAGTGCTAGAGAGGGACAGGGGCTCCAAGAGACCCAGTACTTC.

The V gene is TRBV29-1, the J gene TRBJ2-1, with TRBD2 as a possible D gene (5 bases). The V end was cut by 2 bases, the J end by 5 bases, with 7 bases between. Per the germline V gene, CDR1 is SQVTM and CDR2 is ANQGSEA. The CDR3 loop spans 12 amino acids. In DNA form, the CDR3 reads TGCAGCGTTGAAACTAGAAACAATGAGCAGTTCTTC. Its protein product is CSVETRNNEQFF.

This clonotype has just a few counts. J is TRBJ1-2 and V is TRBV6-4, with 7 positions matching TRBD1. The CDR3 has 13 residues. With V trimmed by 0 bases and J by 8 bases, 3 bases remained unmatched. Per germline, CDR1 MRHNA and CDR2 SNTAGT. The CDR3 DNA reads TGTGCCAGCAGTGACTCGGGACAGAGGGGCTACACCTTC. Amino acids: CASSDSGQRGYTF.